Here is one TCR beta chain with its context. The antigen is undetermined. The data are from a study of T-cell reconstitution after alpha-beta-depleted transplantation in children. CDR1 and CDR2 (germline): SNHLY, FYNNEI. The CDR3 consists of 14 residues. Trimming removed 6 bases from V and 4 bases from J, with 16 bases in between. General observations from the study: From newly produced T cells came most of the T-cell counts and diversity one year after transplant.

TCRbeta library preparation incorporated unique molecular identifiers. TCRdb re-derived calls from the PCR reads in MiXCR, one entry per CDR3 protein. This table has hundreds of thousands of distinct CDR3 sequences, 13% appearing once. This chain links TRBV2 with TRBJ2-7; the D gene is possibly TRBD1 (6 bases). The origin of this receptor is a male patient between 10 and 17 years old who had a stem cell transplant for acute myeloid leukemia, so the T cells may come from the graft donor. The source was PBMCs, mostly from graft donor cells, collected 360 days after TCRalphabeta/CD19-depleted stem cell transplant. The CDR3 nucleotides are TGTGCCAGCAGAGGACAGTTCGGGCAATACGAGCAGTACTTC. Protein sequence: CASRGQFGQYEQYF.